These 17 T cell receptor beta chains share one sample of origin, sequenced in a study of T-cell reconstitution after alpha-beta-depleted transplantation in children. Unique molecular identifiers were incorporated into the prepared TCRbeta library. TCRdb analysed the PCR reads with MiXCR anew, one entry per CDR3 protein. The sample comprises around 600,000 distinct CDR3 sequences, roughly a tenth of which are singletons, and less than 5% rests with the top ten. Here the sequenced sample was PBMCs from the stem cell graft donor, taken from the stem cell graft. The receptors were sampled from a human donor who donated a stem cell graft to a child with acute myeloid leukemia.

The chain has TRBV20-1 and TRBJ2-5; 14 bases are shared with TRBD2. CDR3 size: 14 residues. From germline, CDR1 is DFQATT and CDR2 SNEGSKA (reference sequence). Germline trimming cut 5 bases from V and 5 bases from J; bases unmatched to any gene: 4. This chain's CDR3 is CSALRLAGGETQYF. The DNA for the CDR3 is TGCAGTGCTTTGAGACTAGCGGGAGGGGAGACCCAGTACTTC.

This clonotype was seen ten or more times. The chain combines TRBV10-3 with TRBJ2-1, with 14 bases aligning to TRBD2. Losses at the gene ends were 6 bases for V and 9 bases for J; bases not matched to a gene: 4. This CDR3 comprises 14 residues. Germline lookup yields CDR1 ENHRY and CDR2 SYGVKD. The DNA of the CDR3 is TGTGCCATCAGACCGGGACTAGCGGGAGTTGAGCAGTTCTTC. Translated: CAIRPGLAGVEQFF.

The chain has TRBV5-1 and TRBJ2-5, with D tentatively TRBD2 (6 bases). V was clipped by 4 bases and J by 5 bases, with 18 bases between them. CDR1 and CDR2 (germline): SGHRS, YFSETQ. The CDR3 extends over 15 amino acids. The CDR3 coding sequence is TGCGCCAGCAGCCCTGGGGAGGTAGCGGAGGAGACCCAGTACTTC. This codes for CASSPGEVAEETQYF.

In DNA, the CDR3 is TGCAGTGCCTCTATTGGAGGACTAGCATTTGGTGAGCAGTTCTTC. It codes for CSASIGGLAFGEQFF. This chain joins TRBV20-1 and TRBJ2-1; 8 bases agree with TRBD2. V dropped 6 bases and J dropped 9; count of bases not matched to a gene: 16. The CDR3 runs 15 residues. CDR1 is DFQATT and CDR2 is SNEGSKA in the germline V gene (reference sequence).

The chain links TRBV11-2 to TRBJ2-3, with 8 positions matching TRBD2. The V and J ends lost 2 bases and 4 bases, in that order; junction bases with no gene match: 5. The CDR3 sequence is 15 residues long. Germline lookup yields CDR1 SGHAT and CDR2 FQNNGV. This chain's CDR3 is CASSLRAGEADTQYF. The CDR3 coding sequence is TGTGCCAGCAGCTTACGAGCGGGAGAAGCAGATACGCAGTATTTT.

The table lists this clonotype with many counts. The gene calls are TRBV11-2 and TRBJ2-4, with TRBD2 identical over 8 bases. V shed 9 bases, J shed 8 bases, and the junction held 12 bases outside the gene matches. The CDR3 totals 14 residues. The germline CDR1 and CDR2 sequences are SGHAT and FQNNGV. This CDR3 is CASKLAAGRDIQYF. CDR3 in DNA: TGTGCCAGTAAACTAGCTGCCGGGAGGGACATTCAGTACTTC. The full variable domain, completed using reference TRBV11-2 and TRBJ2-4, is EAGVAQSPRYKIIEKRQSVAFWCNPISGHATLYWYQQILGQGPKLLIQFQNNGVVDDSQLPKDRFSAERLKGVDSTLKIQPAKLEDSAVYLCASKLAAGRDIQYFGAGTRLSVL.

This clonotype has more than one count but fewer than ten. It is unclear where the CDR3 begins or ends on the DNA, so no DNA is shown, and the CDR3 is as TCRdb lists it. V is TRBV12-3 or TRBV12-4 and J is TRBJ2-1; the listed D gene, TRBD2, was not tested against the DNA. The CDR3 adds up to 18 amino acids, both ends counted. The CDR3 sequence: CASCFLAGGHQTYNEQFF.

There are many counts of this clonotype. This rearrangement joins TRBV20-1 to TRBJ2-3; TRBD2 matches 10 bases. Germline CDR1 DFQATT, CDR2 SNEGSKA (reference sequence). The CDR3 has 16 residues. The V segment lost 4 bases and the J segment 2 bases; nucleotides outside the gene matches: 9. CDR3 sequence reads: CSAKGVAGGPTDTQYF. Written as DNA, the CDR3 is TGCAGTGCTAAAGGAGTAGCGGGAGGCCCCACAGATACGCAGTATTTT.

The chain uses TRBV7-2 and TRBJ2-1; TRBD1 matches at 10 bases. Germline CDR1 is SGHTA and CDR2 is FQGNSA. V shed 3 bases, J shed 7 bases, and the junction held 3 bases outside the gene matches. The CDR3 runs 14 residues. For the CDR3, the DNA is TGTGCCAGCAGCTTCGGGACAGGGGTAAATGAGCAGTTCTTC. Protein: CASSFGTGVNEQFF.

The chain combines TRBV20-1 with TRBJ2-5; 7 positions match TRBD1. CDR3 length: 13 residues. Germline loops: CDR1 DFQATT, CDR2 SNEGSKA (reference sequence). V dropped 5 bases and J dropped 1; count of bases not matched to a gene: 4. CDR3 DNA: TGCAGTGCTCCAGACAGGGCCCAAGAGACCCAGTACTTC. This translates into CSAPDRAQETQYF.

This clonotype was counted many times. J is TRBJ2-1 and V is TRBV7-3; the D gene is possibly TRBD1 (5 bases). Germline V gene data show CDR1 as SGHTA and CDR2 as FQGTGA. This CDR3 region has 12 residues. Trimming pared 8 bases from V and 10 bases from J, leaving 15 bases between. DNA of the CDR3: TGTGCCAGCGGAGAATATAGGACAGAGCAGTTCTTC. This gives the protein CASGEYRTEQFF.

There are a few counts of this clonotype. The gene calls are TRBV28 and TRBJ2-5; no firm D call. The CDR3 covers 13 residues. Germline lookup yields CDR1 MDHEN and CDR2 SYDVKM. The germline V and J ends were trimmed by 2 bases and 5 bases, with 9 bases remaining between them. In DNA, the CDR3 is TGTGCCAGCAGTTTACCTCACGCGGAGACCCAGTACTTC. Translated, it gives CASSLPHAETQYF. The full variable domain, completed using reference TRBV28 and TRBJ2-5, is DVKVTQSSRYLVKRTGEKVFLECVQDMDHENMFWYRQDPGLGLRLIYFSYDVKMKEKGDIPEGYSVSREKKERFSLILESASTNQTSMYLCASSLPHAETQYFGPGTRLLVL.

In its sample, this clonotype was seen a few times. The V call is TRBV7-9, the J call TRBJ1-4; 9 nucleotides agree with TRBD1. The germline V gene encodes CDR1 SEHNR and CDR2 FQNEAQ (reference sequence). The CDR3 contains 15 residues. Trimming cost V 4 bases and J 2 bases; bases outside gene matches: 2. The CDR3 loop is CASSSTGGTNEKLFF. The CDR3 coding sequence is TGTGCCAGCAGCTCGACAGGGGGGACTAATGAAAAACTGTTTTTT.

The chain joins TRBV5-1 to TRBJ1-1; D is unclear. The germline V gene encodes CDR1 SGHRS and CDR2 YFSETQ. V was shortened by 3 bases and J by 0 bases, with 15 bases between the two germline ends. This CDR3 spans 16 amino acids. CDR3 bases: TGCGCCAGCAGCTCCCTGAGCCAAAACATGAACACTGAAGCTTTCTTT. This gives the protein CASSSLSQNMNTEAFF. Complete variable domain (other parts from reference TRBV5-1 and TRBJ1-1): KAGVTQTPRYLIKTRGQQVTLSCSPISGHRSVSWYQQTPGQGLQFLFEYFSETQRNKGNFPGRFSGRQFSNSRSEMNVSTLELGDSALYLCASSSLSQNMNTEAFFGQGTRLTVV.

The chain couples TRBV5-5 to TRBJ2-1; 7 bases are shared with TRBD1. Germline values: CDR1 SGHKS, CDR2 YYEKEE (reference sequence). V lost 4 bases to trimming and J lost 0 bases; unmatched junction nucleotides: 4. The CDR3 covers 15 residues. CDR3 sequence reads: CASSIGQVSYNEQFF. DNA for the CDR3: TGTGCCAGCAGCATCGGACAGGTCTCCTACAATGAGCAGTTCTTC.

The CDR3 sequence is CSVEDPFSYEQYF. The CDR3 nucleotides read TGCAGCGTTGAAGATCCCTTTTCCTACGAGCAGTACTTC. This chain links TRBV29-1 with TRBJ2-7; D gene ambiguous. In germline, CDR1 is SQVTM, CDR2 ANQGSEA. The CDR3 has 13 residues. Trimming took 0 bases from V and 1 from J, leaving 7 bases between them.

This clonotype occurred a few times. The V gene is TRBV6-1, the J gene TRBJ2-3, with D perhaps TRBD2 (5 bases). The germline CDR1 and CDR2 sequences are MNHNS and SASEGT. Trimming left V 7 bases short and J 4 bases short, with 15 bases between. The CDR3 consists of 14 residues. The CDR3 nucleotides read TGTGCCAGCATCCCCCGAGGGTCGTCAGATACGCAGTATTTT. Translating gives CASIPRGSSDTQYF.